The 30 T cell receptor beta chains below all came from one sample that was sequenced in a study of immune characterization of retroperitoneal liposarcoma. TCRdb analysed the PCR reads with MiXCR anew, one entry per CDR3 protein. The sample carries 9,500 to 13,000 distinct CDR3 sequences, around 30% recorded once. The specimen sequenced was tumor tissue. The receptor set was obtained from a male donor with retroperitoneal liposarcoma.

This clonotype is labeled medium-sized. The chain employs TRBV7-6 and TRBJ2-5; 10 bases are shared with TRBD2. CDR3 length: 17 residues. V lost 2 bases, J lost 4 bases, and 10 bases stayed unmatched. The germline CDR1 and CDR2 sequences are SGHVS and FNYEAQ. This CDR3 reads CASSLSVASGSVETQYF. DNA of the CDR3: TGTGCCAGCAGCTTAAGTGTGGCTAGCGGGAGTGTAGAGACCCAGTACTTC.

This rearrangement joins TRBV7-6 to TRBJ2-1; D is ambiguous. The DNA end is more similar to TRBJ2-7, so the J call may be wrong. CDR3 size: 15 residues. Germline assignment: CDR1 SGHVS and CDR2 FNYEAQ. The CDR3 protein is CASSLSPDVYNEQYF. The CDR3 DNA reads as TGTGCCAGCAGCTTATCGCCTGACGTCTACAATGAGCAGTACTTC.

This clonotype has only a few counts. The chain links TRBV6-6 to TRBJ2-1; D remains ambiguous. The last part of the DNA fits TRBJ2-7 better; the J call may be wrong. The germline CDR1 and CDR2 sequences are MNHNY and SVGAGI (reference sequence). The CDR3 sequence is 14 residues long. The CDR3 DNA reads as TGTGCCAGCAGTTACCGGGCCGGCTCCTACGAGCAGTACTTC. This gives the protein CASSYRAGSYEQYF.

The sample holds a few counts of this clonotype. The chain couples TRBV6-1 to TRBJ2-1, with 7 bases lining up with TRBD1. Germline V CDR1 and CDR2: MNHNS, SASEGT. This CDR3 is built from 14 residues. With V trimmed by 5 bases and J by 13 bases, 14 bases remained unmatched. The CDR3 sequence: CASSYGGQTNIQFF. For the CDR3, the DNA is TGTGCCAGCAGTTATGGGGGACAGACAAACATTCAGTTCTTC.

In this sample, this clonotype turned up a few times. The rearrangement joins TRBV24-1 to TRBJ2-1, with 12 bases fitting TRBD1. TRBJ2-7 matches the DNA end more closely, so the J call is doubtful. Germline values: CDR1 KGHDR, CDR2 SFDVKD. CDR3 length equals 17 residues. The CDR3 sequence is CATSDLAGQGAYNEQYF. In nucleotides, the CDR3 is TGTGCCACCAGTGATTTGGCGGGACAGGGGGCCTACAATGAGCAGTACTTC.

This chain uses TRBV11-1 with TRBJ2-1, with TRBD1 as a possible D gene (6 bases). The germline CDR1 and CDR2 sequences are SGHAT and FQDESV (reference sequence). The CDR3 has 15 residues. V was clipped by 3 bases and J by 5 bases, with 14 bases between them. This CDR3 is CASSFGLQGNNEQFF. The CDR3 DNA reads TGTGCCAGCAGCTTCGGGCTACAGGGAAACAATGAGCAGTTCTTC.

The gene calls are TRBV6-6 and TRBJ1-3, with unresolved D. The V and J ends lost 0 bases and 1 base respectively, with 7 bases between them. Germline V gives CDR1 MNHNY, CDR2 SVGAGI (reference sequence). The CDR3 has 15 amino acids. This CDR3 is CASSYSGKSGNTIYF. For the CDR3, the DNA is TGTGCCAGCAGTTACTCAGGGAAATCTGGAAACACCATATATTTT.

This CDR3 reads CASRREDNSYEQFF. CDR3 DNA: TGTGCCAGCAGACGAGAGGACAACTCCTACGAGCAGTTCTTC. V usage is TRBV27 and J usage is TRBJ2-1; a weak D match, TRBD1 (5 bases). The CDR3 spans 14 residues. CDR1 is MNHEY and CDR2 is SMNVEV in the germline V gene (reference sequence). The germline V and J ends were trimmed by 6 bases and 10 bases, with 19 bases remaining between them.

The V call is TRBV6-2 or TRBV6-3, the J call TRBJ1-1; weak D call: TRBD1 (5 bases). The germline CDR1 and CDR2 sequences are MNHEY and SVGEGT. This CDR3 has 18 amino acids. V was pared by 1 base and J by 1 base, with 19 bases between. CDR3 nucleotides: TGTGCCAGCAGTTACTTTGAGTGGTCAATCGGGGGGAACACTGAAGCTTTCTTT. This translates into CASSYFEWSIGGNTEAFF.

This clonotype was counted a few times. The chain uses TRBV11-3 and TRBJ2-5, with 8 nucleotides matching TRBD2. CDR3 length: 15 residues. Trimming took 1 base from V and 11 from J; bases not matched to a gene: 12. Germline-derived CDR1 and CDR2 are SGHNT and YENEEA. DNA for the CDR3: TGTGCCAGCAGCTTAGTCCTCCTAGCGGGCAATGAGCAGTACTTC. Protein: CASSLVLLAGNEQYF.

This clonotype was detected many times. The V and J genes are TRBV6-1 and TRBJ2-1; a weak D match, TRBD2 (7 bases). This CDR3 spans 14 amino acids. V lost 2 bases to trimming and J lost 10 bases, with 15 bases between them. Germline assignment: CDR1 MNHNS and CDR2 SASEGT. DNA for the CDR3: TGTGCCAGCAGTGAACGGGGGGCGTTGGCCGAGCAGTTCTTC. It codes for CASSERGALAEQFF.

This chain connects TRBV6-2 or TRBV6-3 to TRBJ2-7; 7 bases line up with TRBD1. The junction had 6 bases not matched to a gene; V was cut back by 0 bases and J by 7 bases. Germline-derived CDR1 and CDR2 are MNHEY and SVGEGT. This CDR3 is 14 amino acids long. The CDR3 region is CASSYSRQGIEQYF. CDR3 coding DNA: TGTGCCAGCAGTTACTCGAGACAGGGAATAGAGCAGTACTTC.

The V and J genes are TRBV11-3 and TRBJ1-2; D not resolved. The CDR3 is 12 residues long. From germline, CDR1 is SGHNT and CDR2 YENEEA. Trimming left V 0 bases short and J 5 bases short, with 4 bases between. The CDR3 loop reads CASSLEGYGYTF. The CDR3 nucleotides are TGTGCCAGCAGCTTAGAGGGGTATGGCTACACCTTC. The full variable domain, rest sourced from reference TRBV11-3 and TRBJ1-2, is EAGVVQSPRYKIIEKKQPVAFWCNPISGHNTLYWYLQNLGQGPELLIRYENEEAVDDSQLPKDRFSAERLKGVDSTLKIQPAELGDSAVYLCASSLEGYGYTFGSGTRLTVV.

In its sample, this clonotype was seen a few times. This rearrangement joins TRBV4-1 to TRBJ2-4, with D tentatively TRBD2 (7 bases). The J call may be incorrect, as the DNA end agrees better with TRBJ2-7. Per germline, CDR1 MGHRA and CDR2 YSYEKL. CDR3 length equals 14 residues. The CDR3 region is CASVERTGGHEQYF. CDR3 in DNA: TGCGCCAGCGTCGAAAGGACGGGGGGCCACGAGCAGTACTTC.

This CDR3 reads CASSYSWGLAGKTEQFF. In DNA form, the CDR3 reads TGTGCCAGCAGTTACTCGTGGGGGCTAGCGGGGAAGACTGAGCAGTTCTTC. This chain links TRBV6-6 with TRBJ2-5, with TRBD2 matching 9 bases. The assigned J gene may be wrong: the sequence end matches TRBJ2-1 better. This CDR3 comprises 17 residues. Germline CDR1 is MNHNY and CDR2 is SVGAGI (reference sequence).

By sample share, this clonotype is medium-sized. The J gene is TRBJ2-1, the V gene TRBV6-1; 12 nucleotides line up with TRBD2. CDR1 is MNHNS, CDR2 SASEGT, per germline. V lost 7 bases to trimming and J lost 7 bases; unmatched junction nucleotides: 14. The CDR3 consists of 17 residues. The CDR3 region is CASTTKRGTSGFNEQFF. The CDR3 region has the DNA TGTGCCAGCACAACCAAGCGCGGGACTAGCGGGTTTAATGAGCAGTTCTTC.

The chain has TRBV6-1 and TRBJ2-2; perhaps TRBD2 as D (6 bases). CDR1 and CDR2 from the germline V gene are MNHNS and SASEGT. The CDR3 is 16 amino acids. Trimming took off 6 bases at V and 4 bases at J, with 18 bases between the two ends. The DNA of the CDR3 is TGTGCCAGCAGAACCCGGGGGATAAGCAGCACCGGGGAGCTGTTTTTT. Protein: CASRTRGISSTGELFF.

This clonotype occurred many times. The V call is TRBV12-3 or TRBV12-4, the J call TRBJ2-3; the D gene could be TRBD1 or TRBD2 (7 bases each). There are 13 residues in the CDR3. Trimming took off 5 bases at V and 9 bases at J, with 15 bases between the two ends. The CDR3 DNA reads TGTGCCAGCAGTGGGGCCAGGGGGGGGACGCAGTATTTT. It specifies CASSGARGGTQYF.

This clonotype occurred a few times. This chain uses TRBV6-5 with TRBJ2-1; 10 bases match TRBD2. The CDR3 sequence is 14 residues long. The V segment lost 5 bases and the J segment 7 bases; nucleotides outside the gene matches: 5. CDR1 MNHEY and CDR2 SVGAGI come from the germline V gene. The DNA for the CDR3 is TGTGCCAGCAGTCCGTCAGCGGGGGGGAATGAGCAGTTCTTC. It specifies CASSPSAGGNEQFF.

In its sample, this clonotype was seen many times. The chain recombines TRBV6-6 with TRBJ2-1; TRBD2 aligns across 7 bases. Judging by the DNA end, TRBJ2-7 fits better; the J call may be wrong. Germline CDR1 and CDR2: MNHNY and SVGAGI (reference sequence). This CDR3 is 18 amino acids long. The CDR3 bases are TGTGCCAGCAGTTACTCAATCGGGGAGGGGACTATTGTCTACGAGCAGTACTTC. It specifies CASSYSIGEGTIVYEQYF.

The V gene is TRBV5-3, the J gene TRBJ1-4; no definite D call. TRBV5-3 is filed as an ORF, its function uncertain. CDR3 size: 13 residues. V was shortened by 6 bases and J by 7 bases, with 13 bases between the two germline ends. The DNA for the CDR3 is TGTGCCAGAAATTTCGGGCAGGTTGAAAAACTGTTTTTT. Protein: CARNFGQVEKLFF.

This rearrangement joins TRBV12-3 or TRBV12-4 to TRBJ1-1, with 7 bases aligning to TRBD1. This CDR3 has 14 amino acids. After removal of 6 bases from V and 4 bases from J, the junction contained 8 bases not matched to a gene. CDR3 in DNA: TGTGCCAGCAGGCTCGCGACAGGGACCACTGAAGCTTTCTTT. Translating it yields CASRLATGTTEAFF.

V is TRBV7-6 and J is TRBJ2-7, with 11 bases aligning to TRBD2. This CDR3 is 16 amino acids long. V shed 4 bases, J shed 3 bases, and the junction held 8 bases outside the gene matches. CDR1 and CDR2 (germline): SGHVS, FNYEAQ. This chain's CDR3 is CASSSGTSGAGYEQYF. Written as DNA, the CDR3 is TGTGCCAGCAGCTCCGGGACTAGCGGCGCTGGCTACGAGCAGTACTTC.

This clonotype appeared a few times. The chain is built from TRBV6-1 and TRBJ1-1; D is undetermined. CDR1 MNHNS and CDR2 SASEGT come from the germline V gene. The CDR3 has 13 amino acids. Between the trimmed V and J ends, which lost 6 bases and 1 base, there was a span of 9 bases. CDR3 sequence (DNA): TGTGCCAGCAGGTACAGAGAGAACACTGAAGCTTTCTTT. Its translation is CASRYRENTEAFF.

This clonotype was detected many times. The V and J genes are TRBV12-3 or TRBV12-4 and TRBJ1-1; maybe TRBD1 (5 bases). Trimming left V 5 bases short and J 4 bases short, with 20 bases between. CDR3 length: 16 amino acids. CDR3 loop: CASSPKGWVGGTEAFF. The CDR3 DNA reads as TGTGCCAGCAGTCCCAAGGGGTGGGTGGGCGGCACTGAAGCTTTCTTT.

The rearrangement uses TRBV6-1 and TRBJ2-3; 11 bases are shared with TRBD2. The better agreement between TRBJ2-1 and the DNA end casts doubt on the J call. The CDR3 has 15 residues. Germline values: CDR1 MNHNS, CDR2 SASEGT. The CDR3 reads CASSETSGTYNEQFF. For the CDR3, the DNA is TGTGCCAGCAGTGAGACTAGCGGGACTTACAATGAGCAGTTCTTC.

Only a few counts were recorded for this clonotype. The rearrangement links TRBV11-2 to TRBJ2-7; D tentatively reads TRBD1 or TRBD2 (5 bases each). V dropped 5 bases and J dropped 0 bases, with 14 bases sitting between them. Germline V gene lookup returns CDR1 SGHAT and CDR2 FQNNGV. The CDR3 consists of 15 residues. CDR3 residues: CASSPGTASSYEQYF. The CDR3 nucleotides are TGTGCCAGCAGCCCCGGGACGGCAAGCTCCTACGAGCAGTACTTC.

Sample share makes this clonotype medium-sized (0.01 to 0.1%). The rearrangement joins TRBV12-5 to TRBJ2-3, with 8 bases identical to TRBD1. Germline V lookup: CDR1 LGHNT, CDR2 FRNRAP. J gave up 4 bases and V 0 bases, and 12 bases lay outside the gene matches. The CDR3 consists of 18 residues. The CDR3 DNA reads as TGTGCTAGTGGTTTGGTTCCGAAACAGGGGGTAGACGCAGATACGCAGTATTTT. As protein: CASGLVPKQGVDADTQYF. Full variable domain (outside the CDR3, taken from reference TRBV12-5 and TRBJ2-3): DARVTQTPRHKVTEMGQEVTMRCQPILGHNTVFWYRQTMMQGLELLAYFRNRAPLDDSGMPKDRFSAEMPDATLATLKIQPSEPRDSAVYFCASGLVPKQGVDADTQYFGPGTRLTVL.

This clonotype has just a few counts. The chain has TRBV7-3 and TRBJ2-2, with 8 nucleotides matching TRBD1. Germline-derived CDR1 and CDR2 are SGHTA and FQGTGA. This CDR3 is built from 17 residues. V lost 4 bases and J lost 6; bases outside the gene matches: 13. The CDR3 loop reads CASSSGQGAGRAGELFF. CDR3 nucleotide sequence: TGTGCCAGCAGCTCTGGACAGGGAGCGGGTCGGGCCGGGGAGCTGTTTTTT.

Of note for this clonotype: A single base separates this from a much larger clone, so it may be a read error. V and J are TRBV6-6 and TRBJ2-3, with D possibly TRBD2 on 5 matching bases. With the DNA end fitting TRBJ2-1 better, the J assignment may be wrong. Germline V gene data show CDR1 as MNHNY and CDR2 as SVGAGI (reference sequence). The CDR3 runs to 11 residues. The CDR3 here is CANSYSGEQFF. For the CDR3, the DNA is TGTGCCAACAGTTACTCGGGGGAGCAGTTCTTC.